This T cell receptor (beta chain) was sequenced for a study of T cell responses to AZD1222 COVID-19 vaccine. A word on this clone: The antigen remains unidentified.

Some clones are missing from TCRdb's copy, which holds only in-frame ones; the method was immunoSEQ multiplex PCR. Among 95,000 to 100,000 clones listed, 90% were seen once. V dropped 4 bases and J dropped 5 bases, with 20 bases sitting between them. The CDR3 is made up of 17 amino acids. In germline, CDR1 is MGHRA, CDR2 YSYEKL. Findings and caveats of the study: The study found vaccine-associated CD4 TCRs spanning spike, dominant at 160-218 and 743-854. Clonal diversity was possibly underestimated; the donors were predominantly white British and more often female.

This sequence originates from an adult in good health. This rearrangement joins TRBV4-1 to TRBJ1-4; no firm D call. This sample comprised peripheral blood, obtained on day 0 of AZD1222 vaccination. The CDR3 here is CASSRVVAGLGNEKLFF. The CDR3 DNA reads as TGCGCCAGCAGCCGTGTCGTGGCAGGCCTCGGGAATGAAAAACTGTTTTTT.